This T cell receptor beta chain is from a study of tumor-infiltrating lymphocytes in localized non-small cell lung cancer (dated by TCRdb to the early 2020s). In the study overall: The cohort included patients whose samples were collected after neoadjuvant chemotherapy, as well as both smokers and never-smokers and several histologies. Each patient contributed resected tumor tissue and uninvolved lung tissue from the same patient, described as non-adjacent to the tumor. Flow cytometry, multiplex immunofluorescence, RNA-seq, exome sequencing and proteomics were applied to the same patients as TCR sequencing, which was one of several integrated assays. In total, the ICON cohort consisted of over a hundred surgical patients with localized non-small cell lung cancer who had their tumors resected. A total of approximately 50 patients were part of the paired comparison of immunoSEQ T-cell fraction between tumor and uninvolved lung. The research as a whole found: No difference in TCR-derived T-cell fraction was observed between the flow cytometry-defined immunotypes IM1 (good prognosis) and IM2 (poor prognosis). Because assay coverage varied across patients depending on available tissue quantity, TCR sequencing was performed for only a subset of the cohort. Consistent with immunofluorescence CD3 counts, TCRbeta sequencing supported greater T cell infiltration in tumors than in uninvolved lung tissue. Because different assays used different pieces of the same tissue, technical variation could not be distinguished from intratumor heterogeneity. Recurrence-free survival showed no association with tumor T-cell fraction from TCR sequencing (p = 0.61).

ICON enrollment began in the first half of 2016, and the last patient was enrolled in 2018. From a subcohort of around 78 patients, fresh tumor and matched uninvolved tissue were collected for in-depth immune analyses, including TCR sequencing. TCR sequencing was performed on DNA isolated from bulk tissue, without cell sorting. A distance of 8 bases separates the germline ends of V and J, which lose 6 bases and 2 bases respectively. From a lookup of the germline V gene (reference sequence), CDR1 and CDR2 are LNHDA and SQIVND. The CDR3 runs 13 residues from the cysteine to the phenylalanine. Of all the DNA, just the CDR3 is kept, 39 bases in frame from base 1. A note on this clone: It lacks a known antigen. Base-call qualities are not available, and no considerably larger clone is one nucleotide away.

TCR sequencing with the immunoSEQ assay provided the T-cell fraction in tumor and uninvolved lung tissue. In the source study's methods: For survival analysis, patients were divided into high (upper tertile) and low (lower two tertiles) T-cell fraction groups, which were compared by log-rank test. A signed-rank test was used to check for differences in T-cell fraction between paired tumor and uninvolved lung. In its TCRdb copy, this immuneACCESS table keeps in-frame sequences only and misses some clones. Where compared with another copy, unresolved V genes explain less than half of these, and the others have no known cause. The DNA was the basis for D and trimming; V, J and clone size are from that table. The sample profile shows 4,000 to 6,000 clones; around 66% of them were found once. Of the sample, 50% to 75% is held by the ten largest clones.

Material: lung tumor tissue. The V and J genes are TRBV19 and TRBJ2-1; no D gene can be assigned with confidence. The clonotype was recovered from a human donor with non-small cell lung cancer. CDR3 reads: CASSWTPYNEQFF. Read as DNA, the sequence is TGTGCCAGTAGCTGGACGCCCTACAATGAGCAGTTCTTC.